One T cell receptor (beta chain) is described in this entry. The CDR3 spans 15 residues. Unmatched junction bases numbered 5, after V lost 2 bases and J lost 5 bases. Germline CDR1 SNHLY, CDR2 FYNNEI. This sample was taken from a study of blood T cell repertoires in COVID-19. The protocol was immunoSEQ multiplex PCR, while the TCRdb copy is restricted to in-frame clones and leaves out a portion. Of 180,000 or so clones in the sample, more than 70% are singletons; the top ten hold around 1.6%. The TCR sequence derives from a man between 18 and 35 years old with active or convalescent COVID-19. The genes are TRBV2 and TRBJ2-3; 9 bases line up with TRBD1. Sequencing input: peripheral blood. CDR3: CASSERGTGKDTQYF. The CDR3, as DNA: TGTGCCAGCAGTGAAAGGGGGACAGGGAAAGATACGCAGTATTTT.